Below, 30 T cell receptor beta chains from the same sample are listed, as sequenced in a study of cytomegalovirus exposure and HLA in healthy donors. Primers: 60 Vbeta forward and 13 Jbeta reverse. Clones were read by immunoSEQ multiplex PCR, and TCRdb kept only the in-frame ones, dropping some. This sample has 70,000 to 95,000 clones; 76% occur once, and the top ten carry 5% to 5.5%. Material for sequencing was PBMCs. The origin of the receptors is a young man in good health and CMV-seropositive.

This clone came up once. The chain combines TRBV7-6 with TRBJ2-1; D is unresolved. Trimming shortened V by 3 bases and J by 6 bases, and 12 bases separated the two germline ends. The CDR3 totals 14 residues. Germline V gene sequence: CDR1 SGHVS, CDR2 FNYEAQ. Here the CDR3 reads CASSFSPDGNEQFF. Here the CDR3 DNA reads TGTGCCAGCAGCTTTAGCCCAGACGGCAATGAGCAGTTCTTC.

This chain joins TRBV28 and TRBJ2-2; D is uncertain. Germline-derived CDR1 and CDR2 are MDHEN and SYDVKM. CDR3 length equals 16 residues. Trimming left V 11 bases short and J 1 base short, with 20 bases between. The CDR3 loop reads CASALADSLNTGELFF. In nucleotides, the CDR3 is TGTGCCTCAGCCTTAGCAGACTCCCTGAACACCGGGGAGCTGTTTTTT. Supplemented by reference TRBV28 and TRBJ2-2, the full variable domain reads DVKVTQSSRYLVKRTGEKVFLECVQDMDHENMFWYRQDPGLGLRLIYFSYDVKMKEKGDIPEGYSVSREKKERFSLILESASTNQTSMYLCASALADSLNTGELFFGEGSRLTVL.

The chain couples TRBV6-1 to TRBJ1-6, with 7 bases matching TRBD1. CDR3 length equals 14 residues. Germline assignment: CDR1 MNHNS and CDR2 SASEGT. With 8 bases clipped from V and 7 bases from J, the junction kept 8 bases outside the gene matches. CDR3 protein: CASLAGTVNSPLHF. CDR3 sequence (DNA): TGTGCCAGCCTAGCCGGGACAGTGAATTCACCCCTCCACTTT.

The chain combines TRBV11-2 with TRBJ1-1, with TRBD1 identical over 8 bases. V dropped 0 bases and J dropped 5; count of bases not matched to a gene: 8. The CDR3 is 16 amino acids. Germline V gene lookup returns CDR1 SGHAT and CDR2 FQNNGV. CDR3 in DNA: TGTGCCAGCAGCTTAGATTCTCAGGGGGCAGTTACTGAAGCTTTCTTT. This encodes CASSLDSQGAVTEAFF.

To note about this clone: Likely a read error: the CDR3 ends without its conserved phenylalanine or tryptophan. The DNA is omitted, as the CDR3 cannot be located on it reliably, and the CDR3 follows TCRdb's listing. The chain combines TRBV28 with TRBJ2-7; TRBD2 is the table's D call and was not checked against the DNA. The germline CDR1 and CDR2 sequences are MDHEN and SYDVKM. Counting both end residues, the CDR3 totals 15 amino acids. The CDR3 here is CASSPSSGLAGAKFI.

This rearrangement joins TRBV27 to TRBJ2-7, with TRBD2 matching 7 bases. CDR1 MNHEY and CDR2 SMNVEV come from the germline V gene (reference sequence). V gave up 8 bases and J gave up 3 bases; unmatched junction bases: 1. The CDR3 has 11 amino acids. CDR3 DNA: TGTGCCAGCGGGAGGGACTACGAGCAGTACTTC. Translating gives CASGRDYEQYF.

The V and J genes are TRBV7-9 and TRBJ2-1; 7 bases are a match to TRBD2. Germline loops: CDR1 SEHNR, CDR2 FQNEAQ (reference sequence). There are 15 residues in the CDR3. Trimming at V came to 5 bases and at J to 7 bases, leaving 11 bases not matched to a gene. The CDR3: CASSRLGRPPNEQFF. CDR3 nucleotide sequence: TGTGCCAGCAGCCGCCTCGGGAGGCCTCCGAATGAGCAGTTCTTC.

This clone was picked up a small number of times. The chain carries TRBV9 and TRBJ2-1; 8 positions agree with TRBD2. CDR3 length: 15 amino acids. V shed 6 bases and J 0 bases; nucleotides not matched to a gene: 5. The germline gives CDR1 SGDLS, CDR2 YYNGEE. The DNA of the CDR3 is TGTGCCAGCAACGACGGGGGGGTCTCCTACAATGAGCAGTTCTTC. Protein product: CASNDGGVSYNEQFF. Complete variable domain (other parts from reference TRBV9 and TRBJ2-1): DSGVTQTPKHLITATGQRVTLRCSPRSGDLSVYWYQQSLDQGLQFLIQYYNGEERAKGNILERFSAQQFPDLHSELNLSSLELGDSALYFCASNDGGVSYNEQFFGPGTRLTVL.

The genes are TRBV7-3 and TRBJ2-3; 16 bases match TRBD2. V dropped 5 bases and J dropped 10; count of bases not matched to a gene: 6. This CDR3 comprises 15 residues. Germline V gives CDR1 SGHTA, CDR2 FQGTGA. Here the CDR3 reads CASSLGTSGGVAQYF. Here the CDR3 DNA reads TGTGCCAGCAGCCTCGGGACTAGCGGGGGGGTGGCGCAGTATTTT.

V is TRBV4-2 and J is TRBJ1-2; no clear D gene. Per the germline V gene, CDR1 is LGHNA and CDR2 is YNFKEQ. This CDR3 has 13 residues. Trimming took 4 bases from V and 2 from J, leaving 8 bases between them. The DNA of the CDR3 is TGTGCCAGCAGCCCCCTTACAAACTATGGCTACACCTTC. Protein: CASSPLTNYGYTF.

The CDR3 nucleotides are TGTGCCAGCAGACAGGGGGCGGGGGAGCAGTACTTC. As protein: CASRQGAGEQYF. This chain links TRBV2 with TRBJ2-7; the match to TRBD1 covers 9 bases. Trimming took 6 bases from V and 7 from J; bases not matched to a gene: 4. The CDR3 is made up of 12 amino acids. The germline V gene encodes CDR1 SNHLY and CDR2 FYNNEI.

The CDR3 spells CASSLGGNEQFF. CDR3 nucleotides: TGTGCCAGCAGTTTAGGGGGGAATGAGCAGTTCTTC. This chain links TRBV28 with TRBJ2-1, with D tentatively TRBD2 (6 bases). Trimming took 2 bases from V and 7 from J, leaving 6 bases between them. The CDR3 sequence is 12 residues long. In germline, CDR1 is MDHEN, CDR2 SYDVKM.

This chain joins TRBV4-2 and TRBJ2-3, with 7 positions matching TRBD2. V was clipped by 1 base and J by 6 bases; unmatched bases: 13. Germline V CDR1 and CDR2: LGHNA, YNFKEQ. The CDR3 is 17 amino acids. This chain's CDR3 is CASSQASAGVEADTQYF. CDR3 sequence (DNA): TGTGCCAGCAGCCAAGCTTCGGCGGGGGTGGAAGCGGATACGCAGTATTTT.

V gene TRBV6-5 combines with J gene TRBJ2-7, with TRBD1 matching over 9 bases. This CDR3 comprises 15 residues. From germline, CDR1 is MNHEY and CDR2 SVGAGI. V lost 4 bases to trimming and J lost 2 bases; unmatched junction nucleotides: 6. The DNA for the CDR3 is TGTGCCAGCAGTTTAACCGGGACAGGGCCCTACGAGCAGTACTTC. Its protein product is CASSLTGTGPYEQYF.

The rearrangement joins TRBV7-3 to TRBJ2-1; 10 bases fit TRBD2. The CDR3 contains 16 residues. Unmatched junction bases numbered 8, after V lost 3 bases and J lost 6 bases. Germline loops: CDR1 SGHTA, CDR2 FQGTGA. CDR3 sequence reads: CASSLSIAGGSNEQFF. The DNA for the CDR3 is TGTGCCAGCAGCTTGTCAATAGCGGGGGGAAGCAATGAGCAGTTCTTC. Variable domain in full (rest from reference TRBV7-3 and TRBJ2-1): GAGVSQTPSNKVTEKGKYVELRCDPISGHTALYWYRQSLGQGPEFLIYFQGTGAADDSGLPNDRFFAVRPEGSVSTLKIQRTERGDSAVYLCASSLSIAGGSNEQFFGPGTRLTVL.

The V gene is TRBV27, the J gene TRBJ1-4; D is possibly TRBD1 (5 bases). V dropped 10 bases and J dropped 7 bases, with 19 bases sitting between them. CDR3 size: 14 residues. Germline V CDR1 and CDR2: MNHEY, SMNVEV (reference sequence). CDR3 region: CATGGRASGEKLFF. CDR3 DNA: TGTGCCACCGGGGGGAGGGCGTCTGGTGAAAAACTGTTTTTT. Supplemented by reference TRBV27 and TRBJ1-4, the full variable domain reads EAQVTQNPRYLITVTGKKLTVTCSQNMNHEYMSWYRQDPGLGLRQIYYSMNVEVTDKGDVPEGYKVSRKEKRNFPLILESPSPNQTSLYFCATGGRASGEKLFFGSGTQLSVL.

The chain has TRBV7-6 and TRBJ2-5, with D possibly matching TRBD2 (7 bases). V shed 1 base and J shed 1 base, with 16 bases lying between them. The CDR3 loop spans 17 amino acids. CDR1 is SGHVS and CDR2 is FNYEAQ in the germline V gene. The CDR3 bases are TGTGCCAGCAGCTTAGTCCCCTCGGGGGGCATCCAAGAGACCCAGTACTTC. Encoded protein: CASSLVPSGGIQETQYF.

There are a few counts of this clone. The chain employs TRBV5-1 and TRBJ1-1, with D unresolved. CDR1 and CDR2 (germline): SGHRS, YFSETQ. V dropped 1 base and J dropped 0 bases, with 4 bases sitting between them. The CDR3 runs to 13 residues. In DNA, the CDR3 is TGCGCCAGCAGCTTGTCAGTGAACACTGAAGCTTTCTTT. It specifies CASSLSVNTEAFF. The full variable domain, rest sourced from reference TRBV5-1 and TRBJ1-1, is KAGVTQTPRYLIKTRGQQVTLSCSPISGHRSVSWYQQTPGQGLQFLFEYFSETQRNKGNFPGRFSGRQFSNSRSEMNVSTLELGDSALYLCASSLSVNTEAFFGQGTRLTVV.

In this sample, this clone turned up once. This chain joins TRBV28 and TRBJ2-3, with D possibly being TRBD2 (7 bases). Looked up from germline, CDR1 is MDHEN and CDR2 is SYDVKM. The CDR3 covers 16 residues. V lost 5 bases and J lost 3, with 18 bases in between. CDR3 amino acids: CASSPVRGRGTDTQYF. For the CDR3, the DNA is TGTGCCAGCAGTCCCGTTCGGGGGAGGGGGACAGATACGCAGTATTTT.

The J gene is TRBJ2-2, the V gene TRBV9, with D possibly being TRBD1 (5 bases). Per germline, CDR1 SGDLS and CDR2 YYNGEE. The CDR3 has 12 amino acids. Trimming took 5 bases from V and 3 from J, leaving 5 bases between them. CDR3 residues: CASRGDTGELFF. The CDR3 bases are TGTGCCAGCAGAGGGGACACCGGGGAGCTGTTTTTT.

The V call is TRBV7-9, the J call TRBJ2-3; 7 bases are a match to TRBD2. The length of the CDR3 is 15 residues. Unmatched junction bases numbered 6, after V lost 1 base and J lost 5 bases. The germline gives CDR1 SEHNR, CDR2 FQNEAQ (reference sequence). CDR3: CASSLGGGAQDTQYF. CDR3 in DNA: TGTGCCAGCAGCTTAGGCGGGGGTGCACAAGATACGCAGTATTTT.

The V and J genes are TRBV6-5 and TRBJ2-3; TRBD1 is a possible D gene (6 bases). This CDR3 comprises 14 residues. V was shortened by 4 bases and J by 2 bases, with 10 bases between the two germline ends. Germline CDR1 is MNHEY and CDR2 is SVGAGI. The CDR3: CASSLQGTTDTQYF. CDR3 coding DNA: TGTGCCAGCAGTTTGCAGGGGACCACAGATACGCAGTATTTT.

The chain employs TRBV7-2 and TRBJ1-1; no reliable D call. This CDR3 has 11 amino acids. Germline CDR1 reads SGHTA; CDR2 reads FQGNSA. Trimming shortened V by 5 bases and J by 7 bases, and 8 bases separated the two germline ends. The CDR3 spells CASSPHSEAFF. CDR3 in DNA: TGTGCCAGCAGCCCCCATAGTGAAGCTTTCTTT.

V gene TRBV4-1 combines with J gene TRBJ1-2, with D tentatively TRBD1 (6 bases). This CDR3 comprises 14 residues. Looked up from germline, CDR1 is MGHRA and CDR2 is YSYEKL. Trimming cost V 1 base and J 0 bases, with 6 bases left between them. CDR3 in amino acids: CASSQGTANYGYTF. The CDR3 nucleotides read TGCGCCAGCAGCCAAGGGACAGCTAACTATGGCTACACCTTC.

J is TRBJ2-7 and V is TRBV27, with TRBD1 matching 10 bases. V lost 2 bases and J lost 6; bases outside the gene matches: 4. This CDR3 is built from 14 residues. The germline CDR1 and CDR2 sequences are MNHEY and SMNVEV (reference sequence). CDR3 bases: TGTGCCAGCAGTTTAGACAGGGGGCAATCCGAGCAGTACTTC. Translated, it gives CASSLDRGQSEQYF.

This clone was counted between two and nine times. The chain carries TRBV6-5 and TRBJ2-1, with D hard to call. The CDR3 contains 11 residues. V was trimmed by 10 bases and J by 6 bases, leaving 10 bases between them. In germline, CDR1 is MNHEY, CDR2 SVGAGI. Here the CDR3 reads CATSRGNEQFF. CDR3 nucleotides: TGTGCCACCTCCCGCGGCAATGAGCAGTTCTTC.

The chain is built from TRBV25-1 and TRBJ1-2, with TRBD1 matching over 12 bases. V trimming: 3 bases; J trimming: 7 bases; junction bases outside the gene matches: 12. The germline CDR1 and CDR2 sequences are MGHDK and SYGVNS. This CDR3 has 17 residues. The DNA of the CDR3 is TGTGCCAGCAGTGACTTCAATCCGGGACAGGGGGCGGGTGGCTACACCTTC. This gives the protein CASSDFNPGQGAGGYTF.

The chain couples TRBV5-4 to TRBJ2-2; 7 nucleotides align to TRBD1. After removal of 3 bases from V and 0 bases from J, the junction contained 5 bases not matched to a gene. The CDR3 spans 16 residues. Germline CDR1 reads SGHNT; CDR2 reads YYREEE (reference sequence). Here the CDR3 reads CASSSNRGANTGELFF. CDR3 coding DNA: TGTGCCAGCAGCTCCAACAGGGGCGCGAACACCGGGGAGCTGTTTTTT. The entire variable domain, with the rest obtained from reference TRBV5-4 and TRBJ2-2, is as follows: ETGVTQSPTHLIKTRGQQVTLRCSSQSGHNTVSWYQQALGQGPQFIFQYYREEENGRGNFPPRFSGLQFPNYSSELNVNALELDDSALYLCASSSNRGANTGELFFGEGSRLTVL.

The chain employs TRBV7-6 and TRBJ1-3; the match to TRBD1 covers 8 bases. The CDR3 has 16 residues. Germline V lookup: CDR1 SGHVS, CDR2 FNYEAQ. Losses at the gene ends were 4 bases for V and 7 bases for J; bases not matched to a gene: 12. The CDR3 DNA is TGTGCCAGCAGCTCAGGGCGCGGACAGGGAGGGAACACCATATATTTT. It encodes CASSSGRGQGGNTIYF.

This chain joins TRBV30 and TRBJ2-3, with TRBD2 matching 7 bases. The CDR3 is 16 amino acids. Losses at the gene ends were 6 bases for V and 0 bases for J; bases not matched to a gene: 12. CDR1 is GTSNPN, CDR2 SVGIG, per germline (reference sequence). The CDR3 bases are TGTGCCTGTTATCTGATAACTAGCGAGAGCACAGATACGCAGTATTTT. It specifies CACYLITSESTDTQYF.